This T cell receptor (beta chain) was identified during a study of beta chain features in type 1 diabetes. Study summary: Summed over all samples, the examined sorted cells came to under 110,000,000.

The whole isolated RNA underwent reverse transcription, so sequencing captured expressed TCRB transcripts. Sequenced by immunoSEQ multiplex PCR; TCRdb stores in-frame clones only, minus some. The sample records about 620,000 clones, 15% being singletons. CD4+ naive, central memory, regulatory and stem cell-like memory cells were sorted via CD45RO/CCR7/CD25/CD127/CD95/CD27. Study results and limitations: For patients, the naive, central memory and Treg TCRB repertoires appeared more alike than for healthy donors. Junctions at VDJ sites from type 1 diabetes patients had fewer insertions and more deletions.

This clone was counted between two and nine times. Its target is not known. The sequenced sample consisted of naive CD4+ T cells from blood. The TCR sequence derives from a young man in good health.

CDR3 DNA sequence: TGTGCCAGCAGCTCGACTAGGCTCATAAGCACAGATACGCAGTATTTT. It is translated as CASSSTRLISTDTQYF. The rearrangement uses TRBV7-2 and TRBJ2-3, with D maybe TRBD2 (6 bases). CDR1 and CDR2 from the germline V gene are SGHTA and FQGNSA. The ends were cut back, 4 bases at V and 0 bases at J, with 14 bases in the middle. The CDR3 totals 16 residues.